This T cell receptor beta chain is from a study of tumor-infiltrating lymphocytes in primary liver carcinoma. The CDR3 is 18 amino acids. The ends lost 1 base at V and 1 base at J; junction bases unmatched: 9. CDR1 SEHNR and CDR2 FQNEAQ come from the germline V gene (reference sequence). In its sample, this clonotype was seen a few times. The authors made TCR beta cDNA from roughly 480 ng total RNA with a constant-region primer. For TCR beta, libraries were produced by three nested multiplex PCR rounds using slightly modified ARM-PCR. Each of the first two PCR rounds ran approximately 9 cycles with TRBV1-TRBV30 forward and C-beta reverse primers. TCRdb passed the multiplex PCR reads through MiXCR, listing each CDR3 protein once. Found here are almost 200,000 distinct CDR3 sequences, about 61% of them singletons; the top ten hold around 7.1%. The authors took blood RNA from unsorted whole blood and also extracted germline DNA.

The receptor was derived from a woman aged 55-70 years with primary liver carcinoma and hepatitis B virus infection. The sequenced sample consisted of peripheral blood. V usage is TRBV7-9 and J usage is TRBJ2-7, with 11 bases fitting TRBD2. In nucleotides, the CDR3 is TGTGCCAGCAGCTTAGTGGGGCGATGGACTAGCGGGTCCTACGAGCAGTACTTC. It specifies CASSLVGRWTSGSYEQYF.